A selection of T cell receptor beta chains follows, all from one sample in a study of shared clonotypes between healthy human individuals. Profiled with immunoSEQ multiplex PCR; TCRdb holds only in-frame clones, not every one. The data show nearly 1 million clones, approximately 80% seen once. The sample consisted of memory CD4+ T cells sorted from blood. All receptors come from a man aged 18 to 30 in good health. The CDR3 runs from the conserved cysteine through the conserved F or W. The D gene is left open where the match is weak. Clone size is not always given. Where it is, it says once, few, many or a class for expanded clones.

j_call: TRBJ2-5
clone_size: .
d_call: .
v_call: TRBV2
cdr3_nt: TGTGCCAGCAGTGAAAGGCGGGGTCTCGAGACCCAGTACTTC
cdr3_aa: CASSERRGLETQYF

j_call: TRBJ2-3
clone_size: .
d_call: .
v_call: TRBV2
cdr3_nt: TGTGCCAGCAGTGAATCCGGTCAGACCACAGATACGCAGTATTTT
cdr3_aa: CASSESGQTTDTQYF

j_call: TRBJ2-2
clone_size: .
d_call: .
v_call: TRBV18
cdr3_nt: TGTGCCAGCTCACCCAGGGGTGGAACCGGGGAGCTGTTTTTT
cdr3_aa: CASSPRGGTGELFF

j_call: TRBJ1-2
clone_size: .
d_call: .
v_call: TRBV5-6
cdr3_nt: TGTGCCACCGGGGGGACAAACTATGGCTACACCTTC
cdr3_aa: CATGGTNYGYTF

j_call: TRBJ2-1
clone_size: .
d_call: .
v_call: TRBV6-4
cdr3_nt: TGTGCCAGCAGAGACCAATACAATGAGCAGTTCTTC
cdr3_aa: CASRDQYNEQFF

j_call: TRBJ2-5
clone_size: .
d_call: TRBD1
v_call: TRBV11-2
cdr3_nt: TGTGCCAGCAGCCCGGGGACAGGGTGGGGGGAGACCCAGTACTTC
cdr3_aa: CASSPGTGWGETQYF

j_call: TRBJ1-5
clone_size: .
d_call: .
v_call: TRBV19
cdr3_nt: TGTGCCAGTAGGGACGGGGACTGGAGCAATCAGCCCCAGCATTTT
cdr3_aa: CASRDGDWSNQPQHF

j_call: TRBJ2-5
clone_size: .
d_call: TRBD1
v_call: TRBV29-1
cdr3_nt: TGCAGCACCGGGTGGGGACAGGGAGAGACCCAGTACTTC
cdr3_aa: CSTGWGQGETQYF

j_call: TRBJ2-5
clone_size: .
d_call: TRBD1
v_call: TRBV7-9
cdr3_nt: TGTGCCAGCAGTCTCAGCAGGGGGACGTTACAAGAGACCCAGTACTTC
cdr3_aa: CASSLSRGTLQETQYF

j_call: TRBJ2-5
clone_size: .
d_call: .
v_call: TRBV25-1
cdr3_nt: TGTGCCAGCAGTGATCCCCTCCCTGGAACACCAGAGACCCAGTACTTC
cdr3_aa: CASSDPLPGTPETQYF

j_call: TRBJ2-5
clone_size: .
d_call: TRBD2
v_call: TRBV5-4
cdr3_nt: TGTGCCAGCAGCTTTGGACTAGCGGGAGTTAGAGAGACCCAGTACTTC
cdr3_aa: CASSFGLAGVRETQYF

j_call: TRBJ1-6
clone_size: .
d_call: .
v_call: TRBV5-1
cdr3_nt: TGCGCCAGCAGCTTTGACCCCAGCTCCTATAATTCACCCCTCCACTTT
cdr3_aa: CASSFDPSSYNSPLHF

j_call: TRBJ1-6
clone_size: few
d_call: .
v_call: TRBV7-9
cdr3_nt: TGTGCCAGCAGCTTAGTAGGGACGGGTAATTCACCCCTCCACTTT
cdr3_aa: CASSLVGTGNSPLHF

j_call: TRBJ2-4
clone_size: .
d_call: TRBD1
v_call: TRBV7-8
cdr3_nt: TGTGCCAGCAGCTCGGAGGCCGGGACAGGGGGTAGAGGAAACATTCAGTACTTC
cdr3_aa: CASSSEAGTGGRGNIQYF

j_call: TRBJ2-5
clone_size: .
d_call: TRBD1
v_call: TRBV5-1
cdr3_nt: TGCGCCAGCAGCTCCCGGACAGGGGGTGTAGAGACCCAGTACTTC
cdr3_aa: CASSSRTGGVETQYF

j_call: TRBJ1-1
clone_size: .
d_call: .
v_call: TRBV6-5
cdr3_nt: TGTGCCAGCAGAGCTAACACTGATTACACTGAAGCTTTCTTT
cdr3_aa: CASRANTDYTEAFF

j_call: TRBJ2-1
clone_size: .
d_call: .
v_call: TRBV5-1
cdr3_nt: TGCGCCAGCAGCGGCGGGACAATCTACAATGAGCAGTTCTTC
cdr3_aa: CASSGGTIYNEQFF

j_call: TRBJ2-7
clone_size: .
d_call: .
v_call: TRBV28
cdr3_nt: TGTGCCAGCAGTTATGCCCGGTACGAGCAGTACTTC
cdr3_aa: CASSYARYEQYF

j_call: TRBJ2-7
clone_size: .
d_call: TRBD1
v_call: TRBV20-1
cdr3_nt: TGCAGTGCCAACGAGGGGACAGGGTCGTACTTC
cdr3_aa: CSANEGTGSYF

j_call: TRBJ1-5
clone_size: .
d_call: .
v_call: TRBV5-4
cdr3_nt: TGTGCCAGCAGTTCGGACGGCAATCAGCCCCAGCATTTT
cdr3_aa: CASSSDGNQPQHF

j_call: TRBJ2-1
clone_size: .
d_call: TRBD2
v_call: TRBV5-7
cdr3_nt: TGTGCCAGCAGCCCTAGCGGGGGCACCTACAATGAGCAGTTCTTC
cdr3_aa: CASSPSGGTYNEQFF

j_call: TRBJ1-1
clone_size: .
d_call: TRBD1
v_call: TRBV6-1
cdr3_nt: TGTGCCAGCAGACTACCGGGACAGGGCTCCGGAGCTTTCTTT
cdr3_aa: CASRLPGQGSGAFF

j_call: TRBJ2-5
clone_size: once
d_call: TRBD2
v_call: TRBV7-2
cdr3_nt: TGTGCCAGCAGCTTAGCACTAGCGGGGGTGGAGACCCAGTACTTC
cdr3_aa: CASSLALAGVETQYF

j_call: TRBJ2-1
clone_size: once
d_call: .
v_call: TRBV6-4
cdr3_nt: TGTGCCAGCAGTGACGTCGGGACGGCCTACAATGAGCAGTTCTTC
cdr3_aa: CASSDVGTAYNEQFF

j_call: TRBJ2-3
clone_size: .
d_call: .
v_call: TRBV5-4
cdr3_nt: TGTGCCAGCAGCTTGTCTTCAGACCCTTTCAGCACAGATACGCAGTATTTT
cdr3_aa: CASSLSSDPFSTDTQYF

j_call: TRBJ1-2
clone_size: .
d_call: .
v_call: TRBV6-5
cdr3_nt: TGTGCCAGCAGGGGTTGGGACTATGGCTACACCTTC
cdr3_aa: CASRGWDYGYTF

j_call: TRBJ1-2
clone_size: .
d_call: .
v_call: TRBV7-9
cdr3_nt: TGTGCCAGCAGCTCACCAACTAACCCATCTGGCTACACCTTC
cdr3_aa: CASSSPTNPSGYTF

j_call: TRBJ1-5
clone_size: .
d_call: .
v_call: TRBV5-6
cdr3_nt: TGTGCCAGCAGCGGGGGCCCCAATCAGCCCCAGCATTTT
cdr3_aa: CASSGGPNQPQHF

j_call: TRBJ1-1
clone_size: .
d_call: .
v_call: TRBV5-6
cdr3_nt: TGTGCCAGCAGCCTTGGAACCCAGTTATACACTGAAGCTTTCTTT
cdr3_aa: CASSLGTQLYTEAFF

j_call: TRBJ2-4
clone_size: .
d_call: .
v_call: TRBV28
cdr3_nt: TGTGCCAGCAGTTCACAGGGTATGATTGCCAAAAACATTCAGTACTTC
cdr3_aa: CASSSQGMIAKNIQYF

j_call: TRBJ2-3
clone_size: .
d_call: .
v_call: TRBV18
cdr3_nt: TGTGCCAGCTCACCACCCGTAGGGGATACGCAGTATTTT
cdr3_aa: CASSPPVGDTQYF

j_call: TRBJ2-2
clone_size: .
d_call: .
v_call: TRBV7-9
cdr3_nt: TGTGCCAGCACCCAAATGGGGGGCGGCTATTACACCGGGGAGCTGTTTTTT
cdr3_aa: CASTQMGGGYYTGELFF

j_call: TRBJ2-5
clone_size: .
d_call: TRBD1
v_call: TRBV7-8
cdr3_nt: TGTGCCAGCAGCTTAGCGACAGGGGGAGGAGAGACCCAGTACTTC
cdr3_aa: CASSLATGGGETQYF

j_call: TRBJ1-4
clone_size: .
d_call: .
v_call: TRBV6-5
cdr3_nt: TGTGCCAGCAGTTACTCCGGCATAGGGGAAAAACTGTTTTTT
cdr3_aa: CASSYSGIGEKLFF

j_call: TRBJ2-3
clone_size: once
d_call: .
v_call: TRBV5-1
cdr3_nt: TGCGCCAGCAGGGTCTCAACTGCAGATACGCAGTATTTT
cdr3_aa: CASRVSTADTQYF

j_call: TRBJ1-6
clone_size: few
d_call: .
v_call: TRBV30
cdr3_nt: TGTGCCTGGAGTGGCCAGGGTGGGAATTCACCCCTCCACTTT
cdr3_aa: CAWSGQGGNSPLHF

j_call: TRBJ1-2
clone_size: many
d_call: .
v_call: TRBV5-4
cdr3_nt: TGTGCCAGCAGCTTGGTTACTGGGGGCTACACCTTC
cdr3_aa: CASSLVTGGYTF

j_call: TRBJ1-3
clone_size: .
d_call: TRBD1
v_call: TRBV5-4
cdr3_nt: TGTGCCAGCAGCGCAGGGGGCGCAGGCTTTGGAAACACCATATATTTT
cdr3_aa: CASSAGGAGFGNTIYF

j_call: TRBJ1-6
clone_size: .
d_call: .
v_call: TRBV27
cdr3_nt: TGTGCCACCGCAAGGGGCTATAATTCACCCCTCCACTTT
cdr3_aa: CATARGYNSPLHF

j_call: TRBJ1-2
clone_size: .
d_call: TRBD1
v_call: TRBV28
cdr3_nt: TGTGCCAGCAGTTTACTTTCGCCAGGGGGCGTTGGCTACACCTTC
cdr3_aa: CASSLLSPGGVGYTF

j_call: TRBJ2-6
clone_size: .
d_call: .
v_call: TRBV5-1
cdr3_nt: TGCGCCAGCAGAAATGGGGTTGTGTCTGGGGCCAACGTCCTGACTTTC
cdr3_aa: CASRNGVVSGANVLTF

j_call: TRBJ2-3
clone_size: once
d_call: .
v_call: TRBV11-1
cdr3_nt: TGTGCCAGCAGCTTAGACACAGTAGAGGCAGATACGCAGTATTTT
cdr3_aa: CASSLDTVEADTQYF

j_call: TRBJ1-5
clone_size: .
d_call: TRBD1
v_call: TRBV18
cdr3_nt: TGTGCCAGCTCACAAGACAGGGGACAGCCCCAGCATTTT
cdr3_aa: CASSQDRGQPQHF

j_call: TRBJ2-1
clone_size: .
d_call: .
v_call: TRBV10-3
cdr3_nt: TGTGCCATCAGTGAGTCCGAGGTAAGGGAGCAGTTCTTC
cdr3_aa: CAISESEVREQFF

j_call: TRBJ2-2
clone_size: .
d_call: TRBD2
v_call: TRBV29-1
cdr3_nt: TGCAGCGTGGGGACTAGCGCGAACACCGGGGAGCTGTTTTTT
cdr3_aa: CSVGTSANTGELFF

j_call: TRBJ2-3
clone_size: .
d_call: TRBD2
v_call: TRBV11-2
cdr3_nt: TGTGCCAGCAGCTTAAATGCGGGAGGCAGGGATACGCAGTATTTT
cdr3_aa: CASSLNAGGRDTQYF

j_call: TRBJ1-1
clone_size: few
d_call: .
v_call: TRBV2
cdr3_nt: TGTGCCAGATCTGTAAACACTGAAGCTTTCTTT
cdr3_aa: CARSVNTEAFF

j_call: TRBJ1-1
clone_size: .
d_call: .
v_call: TRBV7-6
cdr3_nt: TGTGCCAGCAGCCCCCAGCTGAACACTGAAGCTTTCTTT
cdr3_aa: CASSPQLNTEAFF

j_call: TRBJ2-3
clone_size: .
d_call: .
v_call: TRBV9
cdr3_nt: TGTGCCAGCAGCCCCCGACAGAGCACAGATACGCAGTATTTT
cdr3_aa: CASSPRQSTDTQYF

j_call: TRBJ1-2
clone_size: .
d_call: TRBD1
v_call: TRBV6-1
cdr3_nt: TGTGCCAGCAGTGCCCCGGGACAGTATGGCTACACCTTC
cdr3_aa: CASSAPGQYGYTF

j_call: TRBJ2-5
clone_size: .
d_call: TRBD1
v_call: TRBV5-1
cdr3_nt: TGCGCCAGCAGCCGGACTCAGGGGGCCCAAGAGACCCAGTACTTC
cdr3_aa: CASSRTQGAQETQYF

j_call: TRBJ1-3
clone_size: .
d_call: .
v_call: TRBV5-6
cdr3_nt: TGTGCCAGCAGCTCGACTACAGGGCTACCTGGAAACACCATATATTTT
cdr3_aa: CASSSTTGLPGNTIYF

j_call: TRBJ2-3
clone_size: .
d_call: TRBD1
v_call: TRBV27
cdr3_nt: TGTGCCAGCCGGAAATTCACAGGGGGCGAGGGTACGCAGTATTTT
cdr3_aa: CASRKFTGGEGTQYF

j_call: TRBJ2-1
clone_size: once
d_call: TRBD1
v_call: TRBV5-1
cdr3_nt: TGCGCCAGCAGCTTGGGTCGGGACAGGGGGGCTAGCGGCCACTCCTACAATGAGCAGTTCTTC
cdr3_aa: CASSLGRDRGASGHSYNEQFF